This TCR beta chain was identified in a study of cytomegalovirus exposure and HLA in healthy donors. Whole-study findings and limits: Specific recognition of CMV antigens was confirmed in vitro for a few chains (all CMV-associated). As a later analysis showed, several of the most significant clusters appeared to be linked to common viral pathogens. Reported results showed that the classifier diagnosed cytomegalovirus status with high specificity and sensitivity. Most likely, a cluster of highly shared sequence variants arose as a sequencing artifact.

Per the germline V gene, CDR1 is SGHTA and CDR2 is FQGTGA. The CDR3 has 13 residues. Trimming took 3 bases from V and 4 from J, leaving 8 bases between them. A multiplex PCR was run with 60 Vbeta primers and 13 Jbeta primers. TCRdb keeps only in-frame clones here, not all; method: immunoSEQ multiplex PCR. This table holds 150,000 or so clones, around 80% found once. A remark on this clone: Its antigen is unknown.

The receptor comes from a middle-aged woman in good health and CMV-seronegative. The chain recombines TRBV7-3 with TRBJ2-3; no clear D gene. Sequencing was done on a sample of PBMCs. The CDR3 nucleotides read TGTGCCAGCAGCTTTACCGGTTCAGATACGCAGTATTTT. Translation gives CASSFTGSDTQYF.